A selection of T cell receptor beta chains follows, all from one sample in a study of blood T cell repertoires in COVID-19. The repertoire was sequenced with immunoSEQ multiplex PCR; TCRdb's copy has only in-frame clones and lacks some. The sample records fewer than 600,000 clones, approximately 88% being singletons. Sequencing input: PBMCs or T cells enriched from blood (not recorded which). The source is a woman between 40 and 50 years old who had recovered from COVID-19. CDR3s include the opening cysteine and the closing phenylalanine or tryptophan. Fields, in order: D gene, V gene, clone size, J gene, CDR3 DNA, CDR3 protein. A D gene is named only where the DNA matches it firmly. Size tells how often a clone was seen (once, few, many) or the class of an expanded clone, and some rows leave it out.

d_gene: .
v_gene: TRBV11-3
abundance: once
j_gene: TRBJ2-1
CDR3nt: TGTGCCAGCAGCTTAGAGCCAGGGGGGATGCATGAGCAGTTCTTC
CDR3aa: CASSLEPGGMHEQFF

d_gene: TRBD1
v_gene: TRBV7-8
abundance: few
j_gene: TRBJ1-2
CDR3nt: TGTGCCAGCAGCCCGGACAGGGTGAAAAGCTACACCTTC
CDR3aa: CASSPDRVKSYTF

d_gene: .
v_gene: TRBV3-1/TRBV3-2
abundance: once
j_gene: TRBJ1-2
CDR3nt: TGTGCCAGCAGCCTACAGCCCTATGGCTACACCTTC
CDR3aa: CASSLQPYGYTF

d_gene: TRBD1
v_gene: TRBV3-1/TRBV3-2
abundance: .
j_gene: TRBJ2-4
CDR3nt: TGTGCCAGCAGCCAAGATTCTGGACAGGGTCTTGACATTCAGTACTTC
CDR3aa: CASSQDSGQGLDIQYF

d_gene: TRBD2
v_gene: TRBV20-1
abundance: .
j_gene: TRBJ2-1
CDR3nt: TGCAGTGCTAGTGCGATGGCGGGAGGGCCGGGCAATGAGCAGTTCTTC
CDR3aa: CSASAMAGGPGNEQFF

d_gene: .
v_gene: TRBV11-2
abundance: .
j_gene: TRBJ1-1
CDR3nt: TGTGCCAGCAGCTTAAACCCCGACATAGTCGCTGAAGCTTTCTTT
CDR3aa: CASSLNPDIVAEAFF

d_gene: TRBD2
v_gene: TRBV30
abundance: once
j_gene: TRBJ2-7
CDR3nt: TGTGCCTGGAGTCGGGAGGCCTACGAGCAGTACTTC
CDR3aa: CAWSREAYEQYF

d_gene: .
v_gene: TRBV20-1
abundance: .
j_gene: TRBJ1-4
CDR3nt: TGCAGTGCTAGAGACGGTGAAAAACTGTTTTTT
CDR3aa: CSARDGEKLFF

d_gene: .
v_gene: TRBV7-9
abundance: .
j_gene: TRBJ1-3
CDR3nt: TGTGCCAGCAGCCAAGGGGCGGGATTCATCTCTGGAAACACCATATATTTT
CDR3aa: CASSQGAGFISGNTIYF

d_gene: .
v_gene: TRBV4-3
abundance: .
j_gene: TRBJ2-7
CDR3nt: TGCGCCAGCAGCCCGGGACACCACTCCTACGAGCAGTACTTC
CDR3aa: CASSPGHHSYEQYF

d_gene: TRBD2
v_gene: TRBV15
abundance: .
j_gene: TRBJ2-2
CDR3nt: TGTGCCACCAACGACGCGGGGCTAGCGGGATACACCGGGGAGCTGTTTTTT
CDR3aa: CATNDAGLAGYTGELFF

d_gene: TRBD1
v_gene: TRBV5-1
abundance: .
j_gene: TRBJ2-1
CDR3nt: TGCGCCAGCAGCAAGGAGGTAGCAGGGACAGGTGAGCAGTTCTTC
CDR3aa: CASSKEVAGTGEQFF

d_gene: TRBD2
v_gene: TRBV5-1
abundance: .
j_gene: TRBJ2-1
CDR3nt: TGCGCCAGCAGACCTAGCGGGGAGTACAATGAGCAGTTCTTC
CDR3aa: CASRPSGEYNEQFF

d_gene: TRBD2
v_gene: TRBV7-2
abundance: .
j_gene: TRBJ2-3
CDR3nt: TGTGCCAGCAGCCGCCTCCTCCTAGCGGGGAGGGTAGATACGCAGTATTTT
CDR3aa: CASSRLLLAGRVDTQYF

d_gene: TRBD2
v_gene: TRBV3-1/TRBV3-2
abundance: .
j_gene: TRBJ2-7
CDR3nt: TGTGCCAGCAGCCCAAGGACTAGCGGGAGGGTCGGGTACGAGCAGTACTTC
CDR3aa: CASSPRTSGRVGYEQYF

d_gene: TRBD1
v_gene: TRBV5-1
abundance: .
j_gene: TRBJ1-2
CDR3nt: TGCGCCAGCAGCTTGGCTGGGACAGGGGGCGAAGGCTACACCTTC
CDR3aa: CASSLAGTGGEGYTF

d_gene: TRBD1
v_gene: TRBV7-2
abundance: .
j_gene: TRBJ2-7
CDR3nt: TGTGCCAGCAGCTTCGACAGGGAAGACCACGAGCAGTACTTC
CDR3aa: CASSFDREDHEQYF

d_gene: .
v_gene: TRBV9
abundance: .
j_gene: TRBJ1-2
CDR3nt: TGTGCCAGCAGCGTTCATGGGGCTGGCTATGGCTACACCTTC
CDR3aa: CASSVHGAGYGYTF

d_gene: .
v_gene: TRBV20-1
abundance: .
j_gene: TRBJ1-2
CDR3nt: TGCAGTGCTAGTCGCGAGGGTAGATGGGACTATGGCTACACCTTC
CDR3aa: CSASREGRWDYGYTF

d_gene: TRBD2
v_gene: TRBV9
abundance: .
j_gene: TRBJ2-7
CDR3nt: TGTGCCAGCAGCCCCCAACTAGCGGGGGGAAACTACGAGCAGTACTTC
CDR3aa: CASSPQLAGGNYEQYF

d_gene: .
v_gene: TRBV7-8
abundance: .
j_gene: TRBJ1-1
CDR3nt: TGTGCCAGCAGCTTAGAACTTCATCTGAACACTGAAGCTTTCTTT
CDR3aa: CASSLELHLNTEAFF

d_gene: TRBD1
v_gene: TRBV4-1
abundance: few
j_gene: TRBJ1-2
CDR3nt: TGCGCCAGCAGCCTAGGACAGGGAGATTATGGCTACACCTTC
CDR3aa: CASSLGQGDYGYTF

d_gene: .
v_gene: TRBV23-1
abundance: .
j_gene: TRBJ2-3
CDR3nt: TGCGCCAGACGCGAAGGGGGACGTGGCACAGATACGCAGTATTTT
CDR3aa: CARREGGRGTDTQYF

d_gene: .
v_gene: TRBV19
abundance: .
j_gene: TRBJ2-1
CDR3nt: TGTGCCAGTAGTATGGGGCTAGCGATAAATGAGCAGTTCTTC
CDR3aa: CASSMGLAINEQFF

d_gene: TRBD2
v_gene: TRBV6-2/TRBV6-3
abundance: .
j_gene: TRBJ2-1
CDR3nt: TGTGCCAGCAGTCAGGGACTAGCGGGGACCAATGAGCAGTTCTTC
CDR3aa: CASSQGLAGTNEQFF

d_gene: TRBD1
v_gene: TRBV10-3
abundance: .
j_gene: TRBJ1-1
CDR3nt: TGTGCCATCAGTGAGGGACACAGGGGGCGTAGCGGGTCTTTCTTT
CDR3aa: CAISEGHRGRSGSFF

d_gene: .
v_gene: TRBV19
abundance: .
j_gene: TRBJ1-2
CDR3nt: TGTGCCAGTAGCGGAGTGGGGGCGCAGAGTGGCTACACCTTC
CDR3aa: CASSGVGAQSGYTF

d_gene: TRBD1
v_gene: TRBV24-1
abundance: .
j_gene: TRBJ1-2
CDR3nt: TGTGCCACCAGTGATCGTTACAGGGGACGGAGCTATGGCTACACCTTC
CDR3aa: CATSDRYRGRSYGYTF

d_gene: .
v_gene: TRBV4-3
abundance: once
j_gene: TRBJ1-2
CDR3nt: TGCGCCAGCAGCCAAGAGGCAGGGTTGGGTGGCTACACCTTC
CDR3aa: CASSQEAGLGGYTF

d_gene: TRBD1
v_gene: TRBV30
abundance: .
j_gene: TRBJ1-1
CDR3nt: TGTGCCTGGAGTGTAAGCGGAAGGGGGCGGAACACTGAAGCTTTCTTT
CDR3aa: CAWSVSGRGRNTEAFF

d_gene: TRBD1
v_gene: TRBV27
abundance: .
j_gene: TRBJ2-7
CDR3nt: TGTGCCAGCTCTCTACTCCAGGGACAGGGGGCCGGAGACGAGCAGTACTTC
CDR3aa: CASSLLQGQGAGDEQYF

d_gene: .
v_gene: TRBV5-4
abundance: .
j_gene: TRBJ2-2
CDR3nt: TGTGCCAGCAGTCACAGGGACGGGGAGCTGTTTTTT
CDR3aa: CASSHRDGELFF

d_gene: TRBD1
v_gene: TRBV5-5
abundance: few
j_gene: TRBJ1-1
CDR3nt: TGTGCCAGCAGTCGAGACGACAGGGGGGTAACTGAAGCTTTCTTT
CDR3aa: CASSRDDRGVTEAFF

d_gene: TRBD1
v_gene: TRBV6-1
abundance: .
j_gene: TRBJ2-7
CDR3nt: TGTGCCAGCAGTGACGGGACAGAATACGAGCAGTACTTC
CDR3aa: CASSDGTEYEQYF

d_gene: .
v_gene: TRBV6-5
abundance: .
j_gene: TRBJ1-2
CDR3nt: TGTGCCAGCATACGGGATATTATGGGGTATGGCTACACCTTC
CDR3aa: CASIRDIMGYGYTF

d_gene: .
v_gene: TRBV10-3
abundance: .
j_gene: TRBJ1-2
CDR3nt: TGTGCCATCAGTGATAGGGGTTATGGCTACACCTTC
CDR3aa: CAISDRGYGYTF

d_gene: .
v_gene: TRBV6-5
abundance: .
j_gene: TRBJ2-4
CDR3nt: TGTGCCAGCAGATCCGAAACAGGGCTCAAAAACATTCAGTACTTC
CDR3aa: CASRSETGLKNIQYF

d_gene: TRBD1
v_gene: TRBV7-2
abundance: .
j_gene: TRBJ1-2
CDR3nt: TGTGCCAGCAGCTTAGATTCCCTGGCAGGCAGGGGGCTGTATGGCTACACCTTC
CDR3aa: CASSLDSLAGRGLYGYTF

d_gene: TRBD1
v_gene: TRBV6-5
abundance: once
j_gene: TRBJ1-2
CDR3nt: TGTGCCAGCAGTTACTCCAACCGACAGGGAAGCTATGGCTACACCTTC
CDR3aa: CASSYSNRQGSYGYTF

d_gene: .
v_gene: TRBV11-3
abundance: .
j_gene: TRBJ1-2
CDR3nt: TGTGCCAGCAGCAAGGGACACGGCAGCTATGGCTACACCTTC
CDR3aa: CASSKGHGSYGYTF

d_gene: TRBD1
v_gene: TRBV7-9
abundance: .
j_gene: TRBJ1-3
CDR3nt: TGTGCCAGCAGCTCCCGACAGGGACCCTCTGGAAACACCATATATTTT
CDR3aa: CASSSRQGPSGNTIYF

d_gene: TRBD1
v_gene: TRBV12-3/TRBV12-4
abundance: .
j_gene: TRBJ1-5
CDR3nt: TGTGCCAGCAGTTGGACAGGGGATCAGCCCCAGCATTTT
CDR3aa: CASSWTGDQPQHF

d_gene: .
v_gene: TRBV4-1
abundance: .
j_gene: TRBJ2-1
CDR3nt: TGCGCCAGCAGCCAAGATTATCGGGGGATCAATGAGCAGTTCTTC
CDR3aa: CASSQDYRGINEQFF

d_gene: TRBD1
v_gene: TRBV19
abundance: .
j_gene: TRBJ2-3
CDR3nt: TGTGCCAGTAGTTCCCGGGACAGCAACACAGATACGCAGTATTTT
CDR3aa: CASSSRDSNTDTQYF

d_gene: .
v_gene: TRBV5-1
abundance: .
j_gene: TRBJ1-3
CDR3nt: TGCGCCAGCAGCTTGGAACTCCAGGGTATCTCTGGAAACACCATATATTTT
CDR3aa: CASSLELQGISGNTIYF

d_gene: TRBD2
v_gene: TRBV6-4
abundance: .
j_gene: TRBJ2-3
CDR3nt: TGTGCCAGCAGTGACTCGATCGGGACTAGCGGGAAAACCAGATACACGCAGTATTTT
CDR3aa: CASSDSIGTSGKTRYTQYF

d_gene: TRBD2
v_gene: TRBV6-5
abundance: .
j_gene: TRBJ2-2
CDR3nt: TGTGCCAGCAGTTCCCCGGGACTAGGGAACACCGGGGAGCTGTTTTTT
CDR3aa: CASSSPGLGNTGELFF

d_gene: TRBD1
v_gene: TRBV5-1
abundance: .
j_gene: TRBJ2-7
CDR3nt: TGCGCCAGCAGCAGAGGGACAGCGCATAACTACGAGCAGTACTTC
CDR3aa: CASSRGTAHNYEQYF

d_gene: TRBD2
v_gene: TRBV11-3
abundance: .
j_gene: TRBJ2-2
CDR3nt: TGTGTCTCACGGGCGGGGGGAGGATCCTCTACCGGGGAGCTGTTTTTT
CDR3aa: CVSRAGGGSSTGELFF

d_gene: .
v_gene: TRBV5-1
abundance: .
j_gene: TRBJ2-3
CDR3nt: TGCGCCAGCAGCTTGGAGGGGGCAGATACGCAGTATTTT
CDR3aa: CASSLEGADTQYF

d_gene: TRBD1
v_gene: TRBV29-1
abundance: .
j_gene: TRBJ2-1
CDR3nt: TGCAGCGTTGTGGGACAGTTTTACAATGAGCAGTTCTTC
CDR3aa: CSVVGQFYNEQFF

d_gene: TRBD2
v_gene: TRBV6-1
abundance: .
j_gene: TRBJ2-7
CDR3nt: TGTGCCAGCAGTGCACCGGGACTAGCCGCCGGGTGGGAGCAGTACTTC
CDR3aa: CASSAPGLAAGWEQYF

d_gene: TRBD1
v_gene: TRBV4-2
abundance: .
j_gene: TRBJ1-1
CDR3nt: TGTGCCAGCAGCGGGACAGAGAACACTGAAGCTTTCTTT
CDR3aa: CASSGTENTEAFF

d_gene: .
v_gene: TRBV7-2
abundance: .
j_gene: TRBJ1-2
CDR3nt: TGTGCCAGCAGCTTCAGAGGGATTCTGTATGGCTACACCTTC
CDR3aa: CASSFRGILYGYTF

d_gene: .
v_gene: TRBV4-3
abundance: .
j_gene: TRBJ1-3
CDR3nt: TGCGCCAGCAGCCAGATTAGTACAGGGATCTCTGGAAACACCATATATTTT
CDR3aa: CASSQISTGISGNTIYF

d_gene: .
v_gene: TRBV4-1
abundance: .
j_gene: TRBJ2-2
CDR3nt: TGCGCCAGCAGCCCAGAGTTAGTTACCGGGGAGCTGTTTTTT
CDR3aa: CASSPELVTGELFF

d_gene: TRBD2
v_gene: TRBV4-3
abundance: .
j_gene: TRBJ2-1
CDR3nt: TGCGCCAGCAGCCAAGATGATCGGAGGGGACTAGCGGGATTCAATGAGCAGTTCTTC
CDR3aa: CASSQDDRRGLAGFNEQFF

d_gene: .
v_gene: TRBV11-3
abundance: .
j_gene: TRBJ2-3
CDR3nt: TGTGCCAGCAGCTTAGAAGTCCGGGATACGCAGTATTTT
CDR3aa: CASSLEVRDTQYF

d_gene: .
v_gene: TRBV2
abundance: .
j_gene: TRBJ1-1
CDR3nt: TGTGCCAGCAGTGATGGGGGAGGCACTGAAGCTTTCTTT
CDR3aa: CASSDGGGTEAFF

d_gene: .
v_gene: TRBV6-1
abundance: .
j_gene: TRBJ1-2
CDR3nt: TGTGCCAGCAGTGAAGTCGGCGGAAATTATGGCTACACCTTC
CDR3aa: CASSEVGGNYGYTF